This is a list of T cell receptor beta chains from one sample in a study of blood T cell repertoires in COVID-19. Profiled with immunoSEQ multiplex PCR; TCRdb holds only in-frame clones, not every one. The sample has fewer than 60,000 clones, about 81% seen once. Sequencing was carried out using peripheral blood. The receptors stem from a man in his sixties with COVID-19, enrolled during active disease. Both conserved end residues are part of each CDR3. The D gene is left open where the match is weak. Rows give clone size only sometimes, using once, few, many, or a class for an expanded clone.

d_call: NA; cdr3_length: 16; j_call: TRBJ2-7; clone_size: NA; v_call: TRBV19; cdr3_aa: CASSPSLSGGRGEQYF; cdr3_nt: TGTGCCAGTAGTCCCTCCCTCTCCGGGGGACGAGGAGAGCAGTACTTC
d_call: TRBD2; cdr3_length: 18; j_call: TRBJ2-1; clone_size: NA; v_call: TRBV6-2/TRBV6-3; cdr3_aa: CASSPSAGLLAGIGEQFF; cdr3_nt: TGTGCCAGCAGTCCCTCTGCTGGGCTACTAGCGGGAATCGGAGAGCAGTTCTTC
d_call: NA; cdr3_length: 14; j_call: TRBJ2-7; clone_size: few; v_call: TRBV19; cdr3_aa: CASSVSTSSYEQYF; cdr3_nt: TGTGCCAGTAGCGTTAGCACAAGCTCCTACGAGCAGTACTTC
d_call: TRBD1; cdr3_length: 14; j_call: TRBJ2-7; clone_size: NA; v_call: TRBV18; cdr3_aa: CASYRGQGASEQYF; cdr3_nt: TGTGCCAGCTACCGGGGACAGGGGGCTAGCGAGCAGTACTTC
d_call: TRBD2; cdr3_length: 13; j_call: TRBJ2-7; clone_size: NA; v_call: TRBV11-3; cdr3_aa: CASSFLAGVEQYF; cdr3_nt: TGTGCCAGCAGCTTCTTAGCGGGAGTCGAGCAGTACTTC
d_call: NA; cdr3_length: 16; j_call: TRBJ1-4; clone_size: NA; v_call: TRBV11-3; cdr3_aa: CASSQQMPATNEKLFF; cdr3_nt: TGTGCCAGCAGCCAACAGATGCCCGCAACTAATGAAAAACTGTTTTTT
d_call: TRBD2; cdr3_length: 14; j_call: TRBJ2-7; clone_size: few; v_call: TRBV19; cdr3_aa: CASSIGRLAGEQYF; cdr3_nt: TGTGCCAGTAGTATAGGCCGACTAGCGGGAGAGCAGTACTTC
d_call: NA; cdr3_length: 14; j_call: TRBJ2-3; clone_size: NA; v_call: TRBV7-9; cdr3_aa: CASSLSRDTDTQYF; cdr3_nt: TGTGCCAGCAGCTTAAGCCGGGACACAGATACGCAGTATTTT
d_call: TRBD1; cdr3_length: 16; j_call: TRBJ1-3; clone_size: NA; v_call: TRBV11-2; cdr3_aa: CASSLYLTGSGNTIYF; cdr3_nt: TGTGCCAGCAGCTTATACCTGACAGGGTCCGGAAACACCATATATTTT
d_call: NA; cdr3_length: 16; j_call: TRBJ2-1; clone_size: few; v_call: TRBV6-6; cdr3_aa: CASSSGTPISYNEQFF; cdr3_nt: TGTGCCAGCAGTTCCGGGACTCCTATCTCCTACAATGAGCAGTTCTTC
d_call: TRBD2; cdr3_length: 15; j_call: TRBJ2-7; clone_size: NA; v_call: TRBV11-3; cdr3_aa: CASSLGTSGTYEQYF; cdr3_nt: TGTGCCAGCAGCTTAGGGACTAGCGGGACCTACGAGCAGTACTTC
d_call: TRBD1; cdr3_length: 16; j_call: TRBJ1-3; clone_size: once; v_call: TRBV18; cdr3_aa: CASSPGDRGAGNTIYF; cdr3_nt: TGTGCCAGCTCACCAGGAGACAGGGGAGCGGGAAACACCATATATTTT
d_call: NA; cdr3_length: 14; j_call: TRBJ2-7; clone_size: NA; v_call: TRBV5-6; cdr3_aa: CASSWVDFSYEQYF; cdr3_nt: TGTGCCAGCAGCTGGGTGGACTTCTCCTACGAGCAGTACTTC
d_call: TRBD1; cdr3_length: 13; j_call: TRBJ1-1; clone_size: once; v_call: TRBV5-4; cdr3_aa: CASSGGTGTEAFF; cdr3_nt: TGTGCCAGCAGCGGGGGGACAGGCACTGAAGCTTTCTTT
d_call: TRBD2; cdr3_length: 16; j_call: TRBJ2-1; clone_size: NA; v_call: TRBV5-1; cdr3_aa: CASSPTSGSSYNEQFF; cdr3_nt: TGCGCCAGCAGCCCGACTAGCGGGAGCTCCTACAATGAGCAGTTCTTC
d_call: NA; cdr3_length: 21; j_call: TRBJ2-5; clone_size: NA; v_call: TRBV6-2/TRBV6-3; cdr3_aa: CASSYSAFEGFLTRVAETQYF; cdr3_nt: TGTGCCAGCAGTTACTCCGCCTTCGAGGGATTCCTAACCCGGGTGGCAGAGACCCAGTACTTC
d_call: NA; cdr3_length: 13; j_call: TRBJ2-2; clone_size: NA; v_call: TRBV7-3; cdr3_aa: CASSWTETGELFF; cdr3_nt: TGTGCCAGCAGCTGGACAGAGACCGGGGAGCTGTTTTTT
d_call: TRBD1; cdr3_length: 12; j_call: TRBJ1-5; clone_size: once; v_call: TRBV24-1; cdr3_aa: CATSRGNQPQHF; cdr3_nt: TGTGCCACGTCCAGGGGGAATCAGCCCCAGCATTTT
d_call: NA; cdr3_length: 17; j_call: TRBJ1-6; clone_size: NA; v_call: TRBV28; cdr3_aa: CASINVGSGGGNSPLHF; cdr3_nt: TGTGCCAGCATCAATGTAGGGAGCGGGGGTGGGAATTCACCCCTCCACTTT
d_call: TRBD1; cdr3_length: 13; j_call: TRBJ1-6; clone_size: NA; v_call: TRBV7-3; cdr3_aa: CASSPDRDSPLHF; cdr3_nt: TGTGCCAGCAGCCCGGACAGGGACTCACCCCTCCACTTT
d_call: TRBD2; cdr3_length: 16; j_call: TRBJ2-7; clone_size: NA; v_call: TRBV24-1; cdr3_aa: CATSDKSSGWVSEQYF; cdr3_nt: TGTGCCACCAGTGATAAATCTAGCGGGTGGGTGAGCGAGCAGTACTTC
d_call: NA; cdr3_length: 12; j_call: TRBJ2-7; clone_size: NA; v_call: TRBV11-2; cdr3_aa: CASSDPRGEQYF; cdr3_nt: TGTGCCAGCAGCGACCCCAGGGGAGAGCAGTACTTC
d_call: TRBD2; cdr3_length: 15; j_call: TRBJ2-1; clone_size: NA; v_call: TRBV2; cdr3_aa: CASGEAGGPYNEQFF; cdr3_nt: TGTGCCAGCGGGGAGGCGGGAGGACCATACAATGAGCAGTTCTTC
d_call: TRBD1; cdr3_length: 14; j_call: TRBJ1-1; clone_size: NA; v_call: TRBV18; cdr3_aa: CASSPATGATPPFF; cdr3_nt: TGTGCCAGCTCACCAGCGACAGGGGCCACTCCTCCTTTCTTT
d_call: TRBD1; cdr3_length: 14; j_call: TRBJ1-1; clone_size: NA; v_call: TRBV4-1; cdr3_aa: CASSLETGRTEAFF; cdr3_nt: TGCGCCAGCAGCCTGGAGACAGGGAGGACTGAAGCTTTCTTT
d_call: TRBD1; cdr3_length: 14; j_call: TRBJ1-1; clone_size: few; v_call: TRBV6-4; cdr3_aa: CASSPGGVNTEAFF; cdr3_nt: TGTGCCAGCAGCCCAGGGGGCGTGAACACTGAAGCTTTCTTT
d_call: NA; cdr3_length: 13; j_call: TRBJ2-5; clone_size: NA; v_call: TRBV10-1; cdr3_aa: CAGLKPEEETQYF; cdr3_nt: TGCGCCGGACTTAAACCTGAGGAAGAGACCCAGTACTTC
d_call: NA; cdr3_length: 14; j_call: TRBJ2-2; clone_size: NA; v_call: TRBV27; cdr3_aa: CASSLSPTTGELFF; cdr3_nt: TGTGCCAGCAGTTTATCACCTACTACCGGGGAGCTGTTTTTT